The T cell receptor (beta chain) described here comes from a study of cytomegalovirus exposure and HLA in healthy donors. Study results and caveats: The productive fraction for most TCR beta V segments was about 87% or about 30% in an earlier analysis.

CDR1 and CDR2 from the germline V gene are LNHDA and SQIVND (reference sequence). The V segment lost 3 bases and the J segment 1 base; nucleotides outside the gene matches: 9. CDR3 length equals 16 residues. It was with 60 Vbeta and 13 Jbeta primers that the PCR ran. Authors' data handling: The authors later counted 65 million to 80 million unique TCR beta chains, some 9.9 million of them shared. Only in-frame clones appear in the TCRdb table, and some are missing; sequencing was by immunoSEQ multiplex PCR. The DNA was the basis for D and trimming; V, J and clone size are from that table. The sample has about 190,000 clones, around 85% seen once. Comment on this clone: The antigen is undetermined.

The chain couples TRBV19 to TRBJ2-7; 7 nucleotides agree with TRBD2. The sequence was obtained from a man in his fifties or sixties in good health and CMV-seronegative. What was sequenced was PBMCs. The CDR3 nucleotides are TGTGCCAGTAGTATGGGGGGGACGGTGGGATCCTACGAGCAGTACTTC. Its protein is CASSMGGTVGSYEQYF.